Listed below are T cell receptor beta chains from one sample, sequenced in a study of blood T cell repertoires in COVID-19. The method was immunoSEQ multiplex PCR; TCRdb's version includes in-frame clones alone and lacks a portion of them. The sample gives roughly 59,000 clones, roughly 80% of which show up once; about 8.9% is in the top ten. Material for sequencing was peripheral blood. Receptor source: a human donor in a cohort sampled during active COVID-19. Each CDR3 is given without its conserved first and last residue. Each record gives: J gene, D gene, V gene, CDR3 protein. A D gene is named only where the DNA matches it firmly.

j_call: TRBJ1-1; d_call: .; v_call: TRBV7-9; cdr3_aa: ASSLGRGGNTEAF
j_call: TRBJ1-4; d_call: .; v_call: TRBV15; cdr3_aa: ATSRRGRGEKLF
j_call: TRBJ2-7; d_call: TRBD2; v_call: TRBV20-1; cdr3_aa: SASSVREGGAPYEQY
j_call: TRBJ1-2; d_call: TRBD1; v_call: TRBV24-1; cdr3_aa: ATSDPERGTGYGYT
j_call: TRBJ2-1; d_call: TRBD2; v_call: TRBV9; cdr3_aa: ASSSGGSSYNEQF
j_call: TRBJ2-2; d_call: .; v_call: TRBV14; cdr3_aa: ASSQGYETTGELF
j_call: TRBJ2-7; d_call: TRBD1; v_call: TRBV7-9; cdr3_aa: ASSYRTGSRNEQY
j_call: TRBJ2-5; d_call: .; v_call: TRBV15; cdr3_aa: ATSRDLGFQETQY
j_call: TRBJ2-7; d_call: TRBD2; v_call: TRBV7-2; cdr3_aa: ASSATGTSYEQY
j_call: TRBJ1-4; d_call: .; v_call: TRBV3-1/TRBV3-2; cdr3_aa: ASSQAGEKLF
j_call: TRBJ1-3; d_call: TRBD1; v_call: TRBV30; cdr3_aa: AWSDATGPGNTIY
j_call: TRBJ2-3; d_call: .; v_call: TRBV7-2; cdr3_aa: ASSFIDSSSRTQY
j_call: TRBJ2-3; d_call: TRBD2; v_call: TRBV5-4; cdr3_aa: ASSFGLAGGRLDTQY
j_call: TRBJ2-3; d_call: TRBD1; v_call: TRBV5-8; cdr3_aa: ASGRGTDTQY
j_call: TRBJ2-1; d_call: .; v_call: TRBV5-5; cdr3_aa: ASSSQSYNEQF
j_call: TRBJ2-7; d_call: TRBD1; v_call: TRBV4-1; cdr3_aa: ASSQGQEGPYEQY
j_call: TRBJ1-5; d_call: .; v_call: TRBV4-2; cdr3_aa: ASSPGASNQPQH
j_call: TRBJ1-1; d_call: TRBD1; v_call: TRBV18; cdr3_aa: ASSPTGQTNTEAF
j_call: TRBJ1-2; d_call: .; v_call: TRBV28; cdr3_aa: ASSRWAGLDYGYT
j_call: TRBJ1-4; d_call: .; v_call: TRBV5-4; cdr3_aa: ASSLAASPTQAEKLF